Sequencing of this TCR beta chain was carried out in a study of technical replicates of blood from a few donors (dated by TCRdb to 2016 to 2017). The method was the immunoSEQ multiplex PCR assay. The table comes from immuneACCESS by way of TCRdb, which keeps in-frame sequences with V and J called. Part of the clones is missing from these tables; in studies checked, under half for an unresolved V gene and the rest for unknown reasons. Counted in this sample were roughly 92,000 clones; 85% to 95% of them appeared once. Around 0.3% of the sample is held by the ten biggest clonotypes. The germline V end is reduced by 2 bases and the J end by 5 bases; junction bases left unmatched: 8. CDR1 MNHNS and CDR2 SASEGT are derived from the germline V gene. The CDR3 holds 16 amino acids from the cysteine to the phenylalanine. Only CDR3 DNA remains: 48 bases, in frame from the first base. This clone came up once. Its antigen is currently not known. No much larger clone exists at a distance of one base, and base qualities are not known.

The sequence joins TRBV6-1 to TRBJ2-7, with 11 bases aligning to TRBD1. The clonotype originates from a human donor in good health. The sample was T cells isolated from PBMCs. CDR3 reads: CASSESMGQGVHEQYF. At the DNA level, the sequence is TGTGCCAGCAGTGAAAGTATGGGACAGGGGGTCCACGAGCAGTACTTC.